This T cell receptor (beta chain) derives from a study of vaccination and CD4 T cells after COVID-19. The overall study: The stimulus for the cells was overlapping spike peptides derived from SARS-CoV-2, HCoV-NL63, HCoV-OC43 and HCoV-229E.

The treatment here: roughly 10-day PBMC culture with coronavirus spike peptide pools or control peptides (ViraFEST assay). Positive PCR results dated from March to December 2020, before the US Alpha, Beta and Delta variants. Culture conditions combined fewer than 2.5 million PBMCs per well with 10 IU/ml IL-2 and roughly 10 ug/ml peptide pools. This clonotype has only a few counts. Its antigen remains unknown. The CDR3 totals 15 residues. V gave up 6 bases and J gave up 3 bases, with 17 bases separating them. Germline lookup yields CDR1 SNHLY and CDR2 FYNNEI. Cultured CD4+ T-cell DNA underwent Oncomine TCR Beta short-read sequencing. TCRdb fed the PCR reads into MiXCR, producing one record per CDR3 protein. The sample lists around 17,000 distinct CDR3 sequences; 60% to 75% were seen once.

The sample comprised CD4+ T cells from blood, cultured in vitro. This receptor was obtained from a human donor who had recovered from COVID-19. This chain uses TRBV2 with TRBJ1-1; no clear D. In nucleotides, the CDR3 is TGTGCCAGCAGGCCGCCGTGGGGATGGGACACTGAAGCTTTCTTT. As protein: CASRPPWGWDTEAFF.